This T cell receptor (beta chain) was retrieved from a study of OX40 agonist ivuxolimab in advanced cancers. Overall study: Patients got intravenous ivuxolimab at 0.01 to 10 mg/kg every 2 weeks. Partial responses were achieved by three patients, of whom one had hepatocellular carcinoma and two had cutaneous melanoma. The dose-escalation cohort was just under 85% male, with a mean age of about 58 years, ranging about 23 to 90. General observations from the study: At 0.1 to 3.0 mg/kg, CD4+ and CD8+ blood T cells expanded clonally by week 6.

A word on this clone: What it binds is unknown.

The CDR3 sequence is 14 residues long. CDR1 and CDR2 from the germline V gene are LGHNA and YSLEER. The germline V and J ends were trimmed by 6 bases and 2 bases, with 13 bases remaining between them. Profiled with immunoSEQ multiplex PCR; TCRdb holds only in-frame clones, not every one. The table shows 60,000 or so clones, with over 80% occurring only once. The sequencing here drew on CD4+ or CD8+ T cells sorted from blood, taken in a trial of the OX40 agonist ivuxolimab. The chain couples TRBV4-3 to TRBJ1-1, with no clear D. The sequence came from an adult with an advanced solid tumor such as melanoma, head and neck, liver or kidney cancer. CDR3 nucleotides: TGCGCCAGCAGTCGTCAGGTGAGAAACACTGAAGCTTTCTTT. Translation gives CASSRQVRNTEAFF.